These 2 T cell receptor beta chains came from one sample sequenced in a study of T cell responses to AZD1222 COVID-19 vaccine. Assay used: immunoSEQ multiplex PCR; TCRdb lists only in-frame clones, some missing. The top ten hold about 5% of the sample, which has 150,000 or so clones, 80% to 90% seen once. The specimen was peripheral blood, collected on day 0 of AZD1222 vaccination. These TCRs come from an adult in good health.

Here the CDR3 DNA reads TGTGCCAGCAGGGGAGGGGTCACTGAAGCTTTCTTT. Translated, it gives CASRGGVTEAFF. V is TRBV12-3 or TRBV12-4 and J is TRBJ1-1, with a tentative D call TRBD1 (5 bases). The CDR3 contains 12 residues. The V and J ends lost 6 bases and 4 bases respectively, with 9 bases between them.

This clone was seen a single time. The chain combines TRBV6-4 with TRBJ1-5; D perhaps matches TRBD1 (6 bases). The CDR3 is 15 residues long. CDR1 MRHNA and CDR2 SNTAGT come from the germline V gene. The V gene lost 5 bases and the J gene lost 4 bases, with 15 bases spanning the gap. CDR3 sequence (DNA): TGTGCCAGCAGTACCTGGACAGCCCAAAATCAGCCCCAGCATTTT. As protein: CASSTWTAQNQPQHF.